The T cell receptor (beta chain) under discussion was sequenced for a study of T cells in Graves' hyperthyroidism and ophthalmopathy. The source material, RNA transcripts, was used to amplify TCR beta CDR3 regions. TCR CDR3 regions were first amplified by RT-PCR with HTBI primers. TCRdb re-called the multiplex PCR reads through MiXCR, storing one row per CDR3 protein. The sample carries roughly 560,000 distinct CDR3 sequences, roughly 14% recorded once. The diagnostic basis comprised clinical symptoms, serum thyroxine and TRAb, thyroid ultrasound and orbital computed tomography. Sequenced: blood. This TCR came from a woman aged 40 to 49 with Graves' ophthalmopathy.

The CDR3 DNA reads TGTGCCACCAGCAGCCGGATTGGAGGCACTGAAGCTTTCTTT. It translates to CATSSRIGGTEAFF. The chain carries TRBV15 and TRBJ1-1; D unclear. This CDR3 is 14 amino acids long. V was trimmed by 3 bases and J by 4 bases, leaving 12 bases between them. The germline V gene has CDR1 LNHNV and CDR2 YYDKDF (reference sequence).